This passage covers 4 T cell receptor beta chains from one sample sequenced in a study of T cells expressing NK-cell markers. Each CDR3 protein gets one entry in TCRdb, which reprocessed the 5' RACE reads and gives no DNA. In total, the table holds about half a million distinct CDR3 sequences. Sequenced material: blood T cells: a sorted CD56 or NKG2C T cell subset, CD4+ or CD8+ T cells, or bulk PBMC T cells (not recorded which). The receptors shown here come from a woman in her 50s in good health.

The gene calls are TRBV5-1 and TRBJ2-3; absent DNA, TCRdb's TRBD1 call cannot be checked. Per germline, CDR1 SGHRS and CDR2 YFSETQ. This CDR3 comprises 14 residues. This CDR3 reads CASSGDPSTDTQYF.

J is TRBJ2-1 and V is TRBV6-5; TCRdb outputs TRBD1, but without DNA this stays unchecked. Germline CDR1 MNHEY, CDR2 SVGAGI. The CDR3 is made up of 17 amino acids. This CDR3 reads CASTPNAGTGAYNEQFF.

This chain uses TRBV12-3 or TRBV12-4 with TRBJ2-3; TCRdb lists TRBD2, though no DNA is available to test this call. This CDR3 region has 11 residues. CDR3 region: CASSFRMAQYF.

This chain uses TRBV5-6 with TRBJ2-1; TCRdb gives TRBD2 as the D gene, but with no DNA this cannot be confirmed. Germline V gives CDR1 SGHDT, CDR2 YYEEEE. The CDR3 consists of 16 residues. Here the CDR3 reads CASSFPSGRTSNEQFF.